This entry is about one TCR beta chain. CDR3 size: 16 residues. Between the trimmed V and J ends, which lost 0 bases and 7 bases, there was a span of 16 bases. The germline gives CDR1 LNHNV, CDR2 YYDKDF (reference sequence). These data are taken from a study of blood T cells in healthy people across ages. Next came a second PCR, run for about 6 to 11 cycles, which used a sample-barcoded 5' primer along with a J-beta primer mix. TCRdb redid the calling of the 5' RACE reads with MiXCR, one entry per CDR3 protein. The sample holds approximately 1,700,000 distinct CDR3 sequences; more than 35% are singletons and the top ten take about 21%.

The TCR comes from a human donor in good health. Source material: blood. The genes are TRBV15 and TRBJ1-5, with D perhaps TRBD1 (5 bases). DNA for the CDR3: TGTGCCACCAGCAGAGATTGGGGGAGAGGTCCGCAGCCCCAGCATTTT. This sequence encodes CATSRDWGRGPQPQHF.